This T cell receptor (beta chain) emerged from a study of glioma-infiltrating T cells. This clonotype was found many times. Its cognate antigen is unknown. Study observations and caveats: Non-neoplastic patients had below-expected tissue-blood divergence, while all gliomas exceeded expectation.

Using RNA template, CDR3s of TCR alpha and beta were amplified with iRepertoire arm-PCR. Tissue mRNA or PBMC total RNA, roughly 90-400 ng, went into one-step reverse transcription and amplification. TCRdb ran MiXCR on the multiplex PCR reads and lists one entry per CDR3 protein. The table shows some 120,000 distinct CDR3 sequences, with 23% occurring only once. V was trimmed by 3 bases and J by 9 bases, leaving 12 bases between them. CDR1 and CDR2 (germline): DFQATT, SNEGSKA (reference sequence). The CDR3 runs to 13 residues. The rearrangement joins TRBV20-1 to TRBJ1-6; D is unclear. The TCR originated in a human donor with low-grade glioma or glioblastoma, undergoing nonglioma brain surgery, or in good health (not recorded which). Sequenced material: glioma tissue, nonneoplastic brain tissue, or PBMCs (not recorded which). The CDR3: CSARGNPGSPLHF. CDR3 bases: TGCAGTGCTAGGGGCAATCCGGGTTCACCCCTCCACTTT.